This T cell receptor beta chain comes out of a study of blood T cell repertoires in COVID-19. Many counts were recorded for this clone. Looked up from germline, CDR1 is GTSNPN and CDR2 is SVGIG (reference sequence). This CDR3 is 13 amino acids long. V shed 5 bases and J shed 2 bases, with 12 bases lying between them. This table comes from immunoSEQ multiplex PCR, and its TCRdb copy is limited to in-frame clones, with some not included. Counted here are 150,000 or so clones, 70% to 90% occurring once; the ten biggest clones make up approximately 1.3%. The sequenced material came from peripheral blood. The chain uses TRBV30 and TRBJ1-2; D is possibly TRBD1 (6 bases). The receptor comes from a man between 60 and 75 years old who had recovered from COVID-19. Written as DNA, the CDR3 is TGTGCCTGGCAATATACAGGGAACTATGGCTACACCTTC. Its translation: CAWQYTGNYGYTF.